Listed here are 14 T cell receptor beta chains from one sample, sequenced in a study of CD8+CD57+ T cells in acquired aplastic anemia. The template for TCR beta VDJ and CDR3 sequence profiling was genomic DNA. TCRdb reprocessed the reads with MiXCR, giving one entry per CDR3 protein. This repertoire shows hundreds of thousands of distinct CDR3 sequences, over 25% found once; its top ten account for 0.75% to 0.95%. Individuals selected for sequencing had exhibited CD8+CD57+ cell expansion on flow cytometry. The source material was sorted CD4+, CD8+, or CD8+CD57+ T cells (not recorded which) from PBMCs. These receptor sequences come from a human donor with aplastic anemia.

This clonotype was seen more than once but under ten times. J is TRBJ2-7 and V is TRBV10-3; tentatively, D is TRBD2 (5 bases). The CDR3 is made up of 13 amino acids. Trimming took 7 bases from V and 5 from J, leaving 15 bases between them. Per the germline V gene, CDR1 is ENHRY and CDR2 is SYGVKD. This CDR3 is CAIKDRLRDEQYF. The CDR3 bases are TGTGCCATCAAGGACCGACTGAGGGACGAGCAGTACTTC.

V gene TRBV3-1 combines with J gene TRBJ2-2; possibly TRBD2 for D (6 bases). Germline V gives CDR1 LGHDT, CDR2 YNNKEL (reference sequence). V was pared by 3 bases and J by 3 bases, with 11 bases between. The CDR3 length is 15 residues. The CDR3 sequence is CASSHLARDTGELFF. The DNA for the CDR3 is TGTGCCAGCAGCCACCTAGCGAGGGACACCGGGGAGCTGTTTTTT.

This clonotype was detected only a few times. The chain combines TRBV30 with TRBJ2-5; 9 bases fit TRBD1. CDR1 is GTSNPN, CDR2 SVGIG, per germline (reference sequence). Trimming at V came to 2 bases and at J to 2 bases, leaving 6 bases not matched to a gene. CDR3 length equals 15 residues. The CDR3 region has the DNA TGTGCCTGGAGTCGCGGACAGGGGCGACAAGAGACCCAGTACTTC. Protein sequence: CAWSRGQGRQETQYF.

The chain couples TRBV25-1 to TRBJ1-2; 7 nucleotides agree with TRBD1. The CDR3 contains 15 residues. The junction had 16 bases not matched to a gene; V was cut back by 7 bases and J by 8 bases. Germline loops: CDR1 MGHDK, CDR2 SYGVNS. Here the CDR3 DNA reads TGTGCCAGCACCCTTGGACAGGCGGGGTTAGTAGGCTACACCTTC. It encodes CASTLGQAGLVGYTF.

The V gene is TRBV7-2, the J gene TRBJ2-1, with D tentatively TRBD2 (6 bases). Germline CDR1 reads SGHTA; CDR2 reads FQGNSA. V lost 5 bases and J lost 3, with 14 bases in between. The CDR3 is 15 residues long. The DNA for the CDR3 is TGTGCCAGCAGCACGTACTCCGGGGGCTACAATGAGCAGTTCTTC. Protein product: CASSTYSGGYNEQFF.

About this clonotype: At one end, the junction sequence differs from germline, possibly due to a read error. This chain uses TRBV19 with TRBJ1-4; 7 bases match TRBD1. Germline CDR1 reads LNHDA; CDR2 reads SQIVND (reference sequence). The CDR3 length is 9 residues. CDR3 DNA: TGTGCCAGTAGCAGGGACAGTTTCTTT. It translates to CASSRDSFF.

This clonotype was counted at least ten times. The rearrangement links TRBV19 to TRBJ1-2; 8 bases map to TRBD1. V was pared by 3 bases and J by 4 bases, with 7 bases of the junction left unmatched. The CDR3 has 15 residues. Per the germline V gene, CDR1 is LNHDA and CDR2 is SQIVND (reference sequence). CDR3 sequence reads: CASSINNRGTYGYTF. The CDR3 DNA is TGTGCCAGTAGTATTAATAACAGGGGGACCTATGGCTACACCTTC. Variable domain in full (rest from reference TRBV19 and TRBJ1-2): DGGITQSPKYLFRKEGQNVTLSCEQNLNHDAMYWYRQDPGQGLRLIYYSQIVNDFQKGDIAEGYSVSREKKESFPLTVTSAQKNPTAFYLCASSINNRGTYGYTFGSGTRLTVV.

This clonotype was seen at least ten times. V and J are TRBV4-1 and TRBJ1-5; no clear D. The V end lost 2 bases, the J end lost 7 bases, and 9 bases lay between the germline ends. The length of the CDR3 is 13 residues. Germline V gene lookup returns CDR1 MGHRA and CDR2 YSYEKL. The CDR3 is CASSQSREQPQHF. CDR3 coding DNA: TGCGCCAGCAGCCAATCACGGGAGCAGCCCCAGCATTTT.

Turning to this clonotype: This may be a read error: a much more frequent sequence differs by one nucleotide. The chain uses TRBV10-3 and TRBJ1-6; unclear D gene. The germline V gene has CDR1 ENHRY and CDR2 SYGVKD. The CDR3 is 13 residues long. The CDR3 nucleotides are TGTGCCAGCGCTACAGAGTATAATTCACCCCCCCACTTT. This sequence encodes CASATEYNSPPHF.

A word on this clonotype: Given the absence of the conserved phenylalanine or tryptophan at the CDR3 end, a read error is likely. The chain combines TRBV5-1 with TRBJ1-1; D perhaps matches TRBD1 (5 bases). V was shortened by 0 bases and J by 5 bases, with 17 bases between the two germline ends. CDR1 SGHRS and CDR2 YFSETQ come from the germline V gene. This CDR3 has 16 residues. The DNA of the CDR3 is TGCGCCAGCAGCTTGGAGGGGCGGCAGGTACGGACTGAAGCTTTCCTT. It specifies CASSLEGRQVRTEAFL.

The J gene is TRBJ2-2, the V gene TRBV29-1, with D perhaps assigned TRBD1 or TRBD2 (5 bases each). CDR3 length: 13 residues. The V gene's germline CDR1 is SQVTM and CDR2 ANQGSEA. V lost 8 bases and J lost 3, with 13 bases in between. As DNA, the CDR3 is TGCAGCTTAGGGACGCGGGACACCGGGGAGCTGTTTTTT. Translation: CSLGTRDTGELFF.

In its sample, this clonotype was seen many times. The genes are TRBV15 and TRBJ2-7; D not resolved. V lost 0 bases and J lost 0, with 3 bases in between. The CDR3 runs 13 residues. Germline values: CDR1 LNHNV, CDR2 YYDKDF (reference sequence). The CDR3 sequence: CATSRDPSYEQYF. The CDR3 nucleotides read TGTGCCACCAGCAGAGACCCCTCCTACGAGCAGTACTTC.

A word on this clonotype: An end of the junction does not agree with germline; a read error may underlie this. The chain joins TRBV7-2 to TRBJ2-3, with unresolved D. This CDR3 is 13 amino acids long. CDR1 and CDR2 (germline): SGHTA, FQGNSA. The CDR3 region has the DNA TGTGCTAGCAGCCCCCCCCCGGCAGATACGCAGTATTTT. Protein product: CASSPPPADTQYF.

In the case of this clonotype: Given a much more abundant clone one base away, this may be a read error. This chain links TRBV15 with TRBJ2-1; weak D call: TRBD2 (5 bases). The J call may be in error: the DNA end matches TRBJ2-7 better. CDR1 and CDR2 from the germline V gene are LNHNV and YYDKDF (reference sequence). This CDR3 is built from 14 residues. DNA of the CDR3: TGTGCCACAGGACTGCAGAGCTCCTACAATGAGCAGTACTTC. Amino acid sequence: CATGLQSSYNEQYF.